These T cell receptor beta chains were read from a single sample in a study of shared clonotypes between healthy human individuals. The repertoire was sequenced with immunoSEQ multiplex PCR; TCRdb's copy has only in-frame clones and lacks some. The sample consists of fewer than 850,000 clones, 80% to 95% of them appearing once. Sample: memory CD8+ T cells from PBMCs. These receptors were taken from a man aged 18 to 29 in good health. Some clones in this sample may be carry-over from other donors' samples. The CDR3 runs from the conserved cysteine through the conserved F or W. The order of the fields is clone size, V gene, D gene, J gene, CDR3 DNA, CDR3 protein. The D gene is left open where the match is weak. The listing skips clone size in some rows; elsewhere it reads once, few, many or a size class.

>NA|TRBV5-1|NA|TRBJ2-7
TGCGCCAGCAGCTTGGATCCCCAGGATCTGCCCTACGAGCAGTACTTC
CASSLDPQDLPYEQYF
>NA|TRBV7-9|NA|TRBJ2-1
TGTGCCAGCAGCCCAGGAGCCTCGGGATACAATGAGCAGTTCTTC
CASSPGASGYNEQFF
>once|TRBV28|NA|TRBJ2-1
TGTGCCAGCAGTTTCGGCCAGGGCAATGAGCAGTTCTTC
CASSFGQGNEQFF
>NA|TRBV7-9|TRBD1|TRBJ2-7
TGTGCCAGCATCGGGGACAGGGAGTACGAGCAGTACTTC
CASIGDREYEQYF
>NA|TRBV9|TRBD2|TRBJ2-2
TGTGCCAGCAGCCGTAGCGGGAGGGCGAACACCGGGGAGCTGTTTTTT
CASSRSGRANTGELFF
>NA|TRBV7-8|TRBD1|TRBJ1-2
TGTGCCAGCAGCTTACAGGGACAGGGAGCTAACTATGGCTACACCTTC
CASSLQGQGANYGYTF
>NA|TRBV2|TRBD1|TRBJ2-7
TGTGCCAGCAGCCGAACAGGGGGCCAGCGATACGAGCAGTACTTC
CASSRTGGQRYEQYF
>NA|TRBV27|NA|TRBJ2-5
TGTGCCAGCAGTTTACAGCAAGAGACCCAGTACTTC
CASSLQQETQYF
>few|TRBV12-5|NA|TRBJ2-2
TGTGCTAGTGGTCTGCCCCAGGGCGGGGAGCTGTTTTTT
CASGLPQGGELFF
>once|TRBV5-8|NA|TRBJ1-5
TGTGCCAGCAGCTTGGGCAGGGTCAGCAATCAGCCCCAGCATTTT
CASSLGRVSNQPQHF
>NA|TRBV9|TRBD1|TRBJ2-1
TGTGCCAGCAGCGCTCAATGGGACAGCTCCTACAATGAGCAGTTCTTC
CASSAQWDSSYNEQFF
>NA|TRBV6-4|NA|TRBJ1-1
TGTGCCAGCAGTGAAAGGGGTGACGGCACTGAAGCTTTCTTT
CASSERGDGTEAFF
>NA|TRBV5-6|NA|TRBJ2-5
TGTGCCAGCAGCTTGGGTGTCCTCCGCGTCCAAGAGACCCAGTACTTC
CASSLGVLRVQETQYF
>NA|TRBV19|NA|TRBJ2-1
TGTGCCAGTAGTATGCGGGACAGAGATTACAATGAGCAGTTCTTC
CASSMRDRDYNEQFF
>NA|TRBV15|NA|TRBJ1-1
TGTGCCACCAATTTCAAGGGGAACACTGAAGCTTTCTTT
CATNFKGNTEAFF
>once|TRBV5-6|TRBD1|TRBJ2-7
TGTGCCAGCAGCTCCGTACAGGGGGCGCCGGGGAGCGAGCAGTACTTC
CASSSVQGAPGSEQYF
>NA|TRBV25-1|TRBD1|TRBJ2-3
TGTGCCAGCAGTGTTTACCCGGGACAGGGATACACAGATACGCAGTATTTT
CASSVYPGQGYTDTQYF
>NA|TRBV5-4|NA|TRBJ2-7
TGTGCCAGCAGCTCCATGCGGAACGAGCAGTACTTC
CASSSMRNEQYF
>NA|TRBV7-9|TRBD1|TRBJ1-1
TGTGCCAGCAGCTTACCCGGGACAGCGAACACTGAAGCTTTCTTT
CASSLPGTANTEAFF
>NA|TRBV11-2|NA|TRBJ2-1
TGTGCCAGCAGCCCCTCCCTTGGGGTTAATGAGCAGTTCTTC
CASSPSLGVNEQFF
>NA|TRBV7-7|NA|TRBJ2-7
TGTGCCAGCAGCTTAAGCTCGGGATCCATGGGCGAGCAGTACTTC
CASSLSSGSMGEQYF
>NA|TRBV7-9|NA|TRBJ1-1
TGTGCCAGCACCCCCCCAGGGGTCACTGAAGCTTTCTTT
CASTPPGVTEAFF
>NA|TRBV4-1|TRBD1|TRBJ2-1
TGCGCCAGCAGCCAAGAGAACCCCGGGGACAGGGTTCGGGTTGAGCAGTTCTTC
CASSQENPGDRVRVEQFF
>few|TRBV30|NA|TRBJ1-4
TGTGCCTGGAGTTTTAATTCTGGGGAAAAACTGTTTTTT
CAWSFNSGEKLFF
>NA|TRBV27|NA|TRBJ2-2
TGTGCCAGCAGTCTCTTGACCGGGGAGCTGTTTTTT
CASSLLTGELFF
>NA|TRBV7-2|TRBD2|TRBJ2-1
TGTGCCAGCAGCTCAACTAGCGGGACAATCTCCTACAATGAGCAGTTCTTC
CASSSTSGTISYNEQFF
>NA|TRBV9|NA|TRBJ2-7
TGTGCCAGCAGCCGTAGCCAGGGGTACGTATCGGGGAACGAGCAGTACTTC
CASSRSQGYVSGNEQYF